Below are 14 T cell receptor beta chains sequenced from a single sample in a study of response to subunit inactivated influenza vaccine. TCRdb reanalysed the RT-PCR reads using MiXCR and keeps one entry per CDR3 protein. The repertoire includes under 950,000 distinct CDR3 sequences, 20% to 25% of them detected once, and approximately 10% sits in the top ten. Sequencing was performed on PBMCs from blood, taken more than 4 days after vaccination. All receptors come from a man in his forties or fifties who received an inactivated influenza vaccine.

For the CDR3, the DNA is TGTGCCAGCAGTTACAAGGGCGGAACAGTCTACGAGCAGTACTTC. Protein product: CASSYKGGTVYEQYF. V and J are TRBV6-5 and TRBJ2-7, with unresolved D. The length of the CDR3 is 15 residues. V was shortened by 2 bases and J by 3 bases, with 14 bases between the two germline ends. Germline V CDR1 and CDR2: MNHEY, SVGAGI.

The chain has TRBV28 and TRBJ2-5, with 8 bases lining up with TRBD1. Germline V CDR1 and CDR2: MDHEN, SYDVKM. This CDR3 contains 14 residues. Trimming cost V 6 bases and J 5 bases; bases outside gene matches: 8. CDR3 amino acids: CASRQGAHFETQYF. DNA of the CDR3: TGTGCCAGCAGGCAGGGGGCGCATTTTGAGACCCAGTACTTC. Full variable domain (outside the CDR3, taken from reference TRBV28 and TRBJ2-5): DVKVTQSSRYLVKRTGEKVFLECVQDMDHENMFWYRQDPGLGLRLIYFSYDVKMKEKGDIPEGYSVSREKKERFSLILESASTNQTSMYLCASRQGAHFETQYFGPGTRLLVL.

This clonotype was detected only a few times. V usage is TRBV11-3 and J usage is TRBJ2-4; TRBD1 aligns across 8 bases. This CDR3 spans 21 amino acids. V was pared by 4 bases and J by 0 bases, with 20 bases of the junction left unmatched. Looked up from germline, CDR1 is SGHNT and CDR2 is YENEEA. The CDR3 sequence is CASSSERTRGPHPLAKNIQYF. CDR3 coding DNA: TGTGCCAGCAGCTCCGAAAGAACCAGGGGGCCTCACCCTCTAGCCAAAAACATTCAGTACTTC.

The chain has TRBV11-3 and TRBJ2-3; D is perhaps TRBD2 (5 bases). The germline gives CDR1 SGHNT, CDR2 YENEEA. Trimming took 4 bases from V and 8 from J, leaving 16 bases between them. This CDR3 comprises 14 residues. CDR3 loop: CASSSSQRAGTQYF. CDR3 nucleotides: TGTGCCAGCAGCTCCTCCCAAAGGGCGGGTACGCAGTATTTT.

The gene calls are TRBV13 and TRBJ2-1; D not resolved. This CDR3 region has 13 residues. V dropped 6 bases and J dropped 3 bases, with 9 bases sitting between them. Germline values: CDR1 PRHDT, CDR2 FYEKMQ (reference sequence). CDR3 protein: CASRRSVYNEQFF. DNA of the CDR3: TGTGCCAGCAGACGCAGCGTCTACAATGAGCAGTTCTTC.

This chain joins TRBV5-6 and TRBJ1-1; TRBD1 matches 8 bases. CDR1 SGHDT and CDR2 YYEEEE come from the germline V gene. The V gene end was trimmed by 4 bases and the J gene end by 0 bases; junction bases not matched to a gene: 14. The CDR3 length is 18 residues. The CDR3 coding sequence is TGTGCCAGCAGCGCCGGACAGGGTCAAATACTTATGAACACTGAAGCTTTCTTT. This sequence encodes CASSAGQGQILMNTEAFF.

The J gene is TRBJ2-3, the V gene TRBV18; TRBD2 aligns across 7 bases. Trimming cost V 2 bases and J 0 bases; bases outside gene matches: 11. Germline assignment: CDR1 KGHSH and CDR2 LQKENI. This CDR3 spans 18 amino acids. CDR3 DNA sequence: TGTGCCAGCTCACCATTTGAAGAAGCGGGACCGAGCACAGATACGCAGTATTTT. It specifies CASSPFEEAGPSTDTQYF. Full variable domain (rest looked up from reference TRBV18 and TRBJ2-3): NAGVMQNPRHLVRRRGQEARLRCSPMKGHSHVYWYRQLPEEGLKFMVYLQKENIIDESGMPKERFSAEFPKEGPSILRIQQVVRGDSAAYFCASSPFEEAGPSTDTQYFGPGTRLTVL.

Many counts were recorded for this clonotype. The V and J genes are TRBV10-3 and TRBJ2-1; D not resolved. From germline, CDR1 is ENHRY and CDR2 SYGVKD. The V and J ends lost 3 bases and 5 bases respectively, with 2 bases between them. The CDR3 length is 11 residues. The CDR3 DNA is TGTGCCATCAGTGAAGACAATGAGCAGTTCTTC. It is translated as CAISEDNEQFF.

This clonotype was counted at least ten times. The DNA of the CDR3 is TGCAGCGTTGAAGTTGTGGGGATGAACACTGAAGCTTTCTTT. Its protein product is CSVEVVGMNTEAFF. The V call is TRBV29-1, the J call TRBJ1-1; no clear D gene. The CDR3 has 14 residues. The V gene lost 1 base and the J gene lost 0 bases, with 9 bases spanning the gap. Germline lookup yields CDR1 SQVTM and CDR2 ANQGSEA.

This clonotype showed up just a few times. The chain couples TRBV10-2 to TRBJ1-5, with a tentative D call TRBD1 (6 bases). This CDR3 is 14 amino acids long. V was pared by 3 bases and J by 7 bases, with 13 bases between. Germline V CDR1 and CDR2: WSHSY, SAAADI. In DNA, the CDR3 is TGCGCCAGCAGTGACTACGCAGGGGTGCAGCCCCAGCATTTT. This encodes CASSDYAGVQPQHF.

In this sample, this clonotype turned up a few times. The V gene is TRBV7-8, the J gene TRBJ2-1; TRBD2 matches 14 bases. CDR3 length: 15 amino acids. CDR1 is SGHVS and CDR2 is FQNEAQ in the germline V gene. J gave up 9 bases and V 5 bases, and 6 bases lay outside the gene matches. CDR3 region: CASSLGTSGSSEQFF. DNA of the CDR3: TGTGCCAGCAGCCTCGGGACTAGCGGGAGTAGTGAGCAGTTCTTC.

CDR3 in DNA: TGTGCCAGCAGTTTTTCGAGACGGGGGGGGCGAGAGACCCAGTACTTC. It codes for CASSFSRRGGRETQYF. The V gene is TRBV12-3 or TRBV12-4, the J gene TRBJ2-5, with 8 bases lining up with TRBD2. The CDR3 has 16 residues. V was clipped by 3 bases and J by 4 bases; unmatched bases: 10.

This clonotype appeared a few times. The chain employs TRBV12-3 or TRBV12-4 and TRBJ2-2; no definite D call. This CDR3 has 12 residues. Trimming cost V 6 bases and J 8 bases, with 10 bases left between them. DNA of the CDR3: TGTGCCAGCAGGGCTTCGGATGGGGAGCTGTTTTTT. It is translated as CASRASDGELFF.

This clonotype has at least ten counts. This sequence joins TRBV7-9 and TRBJ2-1, with 10 bases that match TRBD2. This CDR3 region has 16 residues. The J segment lost 7 bases and the V segment lost 4 bases, leaving 10 bases of the junction unmatched. CDR1 SEHNR and CDR2 FQNEAQ come from the germline V gene (reference sequence). In nucleotides, the CDR3 is TGTGCCAGCAGCTCGCAAGCGGGAGGGCCGATGAATGAGCAGTTCTTC. It is translated as CASSSQAGGPMNEQFF.